This T cell receptor (beta chain) was recorded in a study of T and B cells in COVID-19 patients. Overall study context: COVID-19 patients gave peripheral blood either during active infection or after recovery. Study-level results: At recovery TRB diversity and richness exceeded healthy donors, after highly clonal active COVID-19 repertoires. No sequencing was yet done of CD4+, regulatory or CD8+ subsets, or of SARS-CoV-2-responsive or tetramer+ sorted cells. Patients with COVID-19 reportedly showed strongly skewed T cell receptor beta variable and joining gene usage.

By share of the sample, this clonotype is medium-sized. Its specificity is unknown. Blood genomic DNA input for TRB amplification was about 240-550 ng. CDR3 length: 11 amino acids. Germline lookup yields CDR1 SQVTM and CDR2 ANQGSEA. Multiplex PCR with BIOMED2 TRB-A/B primer pools amplified TRB rearrangements. TCRdb reanalysed the multiplex PCR reads using MiXCR and keeps one entry per CDR3 protein. The repertoire holds more than 7,500 distinct CDR3 sequences, 28% seen once, with approximately 5.1% in the top ten. The receptor comes from a human donor who had recovered from COVID-19. Sequenced sample: blood. The rearrangement links TRBV29-1 to TRBJ2-3; D is possibly TRBD2 (6 bases). For the CDR3, the DNA is TGCAGTTCGGGGGAGACAGATACGCAGTATTTT. It specifies CSSGETDTQYF.